This TCR beta chain was identified during a study of spatial heterogeneity in lung cancer. Study results and limitations: Blood showed ubiquitous tumor TCRs more often at resection than at routine follow-up.

Time point: sample taken at primary tumor resection. The donors comprised about 70 untreated early-stage non-small cell lung cancer patients. With 4 bases removed from V and 7 bases from J, the gap between germline ends came to 14 bases. The CDR3 has 13 amino acids. Germline V lookup: CDR1 DFQATT, CDR2 SNEGSKA (reference sequence). Single TCR cDNA molecules each had their own unique molecular identifier. TCRdb ran MiXCR on the 5' RACE reads and lists one entry per CDR3 protein. The repertoire includes over 50,000 distinct CDR3 sequences, 6.3% of them detected once, and roughly 15% sits in the top ten. This clonotype was recorded once. Antigen specificity is unknown.

The chain has TRBV20-1 and TRBJ2-1; TRBD2 might be the D (6 bases). The clonotype was recovered from a female donor with early-stage non-small cell lung cancer. This specimen was PBMCs, taken at surgery. CDR3 amino acids: CSATGTGENEQFF. CDR3 sequence (DNA): TGCAGTGCTACCGGGACTGGCGAAAATGAGCAGTTCTTC.